The 30 T cell receptor beta chains given below trace back to one sample, sequenced in a study of Ad26.COV2.S vaccination and SARS-CoV-2 variants. Profiling relied on immunoSEQ multiplex PCR, and the TCRdb table lists in-frame clones only, not all of them. In the table there are around 310,000 clones, about 90% of which are singletons. Treatment reported: over 15 received Ad26.COV2.S at low or high dose, single or two shots; several received placebo; per-sample allocation not given. Vaccine and placebo recipients were sampled on day 63 after the first injection. Sequenced material: peripheral blood, taken in a trial of Ad26.COV2.S vaccine versus placebo. The receptors here all came from a person between 18 and 60 years old who received the Ad26.COV2.S COVID-19 vaccine or a placebo.

The chain recombines TRBV7-9 with TRBJ1-1, with D possibly matching TRBD1 (5 bases). V lost 2 bases to trimming and J lost 1 base, with 11 bases between them. Germline CDR1 and CDR2: SEHNR and FQNEAQ (reference sequence). The CDR3 runs to 15 residues. Written as DNA, the CDR3 is TGTGCCAGCAGCTTACTACAGGCCCCGAACACTGAAGCTTTCTTT. It codes for CASSLLQAPNTEAFF.

V is TRBV7-6 and J is TRBJ2-1; D may be TRBD1 or TRBD2 (5 bases each). The CDR3 runs to 16 residues. V was shortened by 5 bases and J by 7 bases, with 21 bases between the two germline ends. Germline V gives CDR1 SGHVS, CDR2 FNYEAQ. The CDR3 region has the DNA TGTGCCAGCAGCCCCGCCGGGGCCAACTACGCTAATGAGCAGTTCTTC. This sequence encodes CASSPAGANYANEQFF.

The V call is TRBV4-3, the J call TRBJ2-1; no clear D. V was shortened by 0 bases and J by 0 bases, with 12 bases between the two germline ends. Germline loops: CDR1 LGHNA, CDR2 YSLEER. The length of the CDR3 is 17 residues. CDR3 protein: CASSQDSITSSYNEQFF. CDR3 bases: TGCGCCAGCAGCCAAGATAGTATCACAAGCTCCTACAATGAGCAGTTCTTC.

This rearrangement joins TRBV18 to TRBJ1-1; 9 bases align to TRBD1. Germline V gene sequence: CDR1 KGHSH, CDR2 LQKENI. The CDR3 consists of 15 residues. Trimming took 3 bases from V and 1 from J; bases not matched to a gene: 3. CDR3 sequence: CASSPDRGWNTEAFF. CDR3 bases: TGTGCCAGCTCACCGGACAGGGGCTGGAACACTGAAGCTTTCTTT.

This sequence joins TRBV24-1 and TRBJ1-2; D gene unclear. CDR3 length: 15 amino acids. The V and J ends lost 3 bases and 5 bases respectively, with 15 bases between them. Germline assignment: CDR1 KGHDR and CDR2 SFDVKD. CDR3 sequence reads: CATSDSMDRSYGYTF. Written as DNA, the CDR3 is TGTGCCACCAGTGATAGCATGGACCGTTCATATGGCTACACCTTC.

The chain recombines TRBV9 with TRBJ1-2; no definite D call. Germline CDR1 is SGDLS and CDR2 is YYNGEE. V lost 0 bases to trimming and J lost 4 bases, with 13 bases between them. The CDR3 is made up of 15 amino acids. CDR3 sequence: CASSVEGRPSYGYTF. In DNA form, the CDR3 reads TGTGCCAGCAGCGTAGAGGGCAGGCCCTCCTATGGCTACACCTTC.

V is TRBV6-1 and J is TRBJ1-5; TRBD1 is a possible D gene (5 bases). With 3 bases removed from V and 3 bases from J, the gap between germline ends came to 12 bases. This CDR3 is 15 amino acids long. The germline V gene has CDR1 MNHNS and CDR2 SASEGT. CDR3 amino acids: CASSELRQLNQPQHF. The CDR3 DNA sequence: TGTGCCAGCAGTGAGCTAAGACAGCTCAATCAGCCCCAGCATTTT.

This chain links TRBV7-2 with TRBJ1-2; D remains ambiguous. Germline CDR1 is SGHTA and CDR2 is FQGNSA. Trimming stripped 6 bases from V and 8 bases from J, with 16 bases between. This CDR3 has 13 residues. The CDR3, as DNA: TGTGCCAGCAGTTCTGACCCCTCGGGAGGCTACACCTTC. Residues: CASSSDPSGGYTF.

In DNA form, the CDR3 reads TGTGCCAGCAGTTTCGGGACAGCTAACTATGGCTACACCTTC. It specifies CASSFGTANYGYTF. The chain links TRBV28 to TRBJ1-2; 7 bases are shared with TRBD1. V lost 3 bases to trimming and J lost 0 bases; unmatched junction nucleotides: 1. The CDR3 is 14 residues long. The germline gives CDR1 MDHEN, CDR2 SYDVKM.

The chain links TRBV27 to TRBJ2-1, with TRBD2 identical over 8 bases. Germline values: CDR1 MNHEY, CDR2 SMNVEV (reference sequence). This CDR3 has 16 residues. The ends lost 8 bases at V and 2 bases at J; junction bases unmatched: 11. CDR3 DNA: TGTGCCAGCTGCCCTCGGTACGGGGGGGCCTACAATGAGCAGTTCTTC. As protein: CASCPRYGGAYNEQFF.

This clone was picked up a small number of times. The chain couples TRBV14 to TRBJ2-7; D possibly corresponds to TRBD2 (5 bases). CDR3 length equals 13 residues. V lost 2 bases to trimming and J lost 7 bases, with 12 bases between them. The germline CDR1 and CDR2 sequences are SGHDN and FVKESK. CDR3 sequence (DNA): TGTGCCAGCAGCCAAAATTTTCGAGGGGAGCAGTACGTC. Amino acid sequence: CASSQNFRGEQYV.

The chain is built from TRBV6-5 and TRBJ1-3; the match to TRBD1 covers 7 bases. Looked up from germline, CDR1 is MNHEY and CDR2 is SVGAGI. The CDR3 covers 15 residues. Unmatched junction bases numbered 7, after V lost 8 bases and J lost 0 bases. The CDR3 DNA sequence: TGTGCCAGCCGTCCGGGACAGAGCTCTGGAAACACCATATATTTT. Translating it yields CASRPGQSSGNTIYF.

This chain connects TRBV18 to TRBJ1-5; 12 bases fit TRBD1. The CDR3 totals 16 residues. V gave up 7 bases and J gave up 5 bases; unmatched junction bases: 9. Looked up from germline, CDR1 is KGHSH and CDR2 is LQKENI. CDR3 coding DNA: TGTGCCAGCTGGGGGGGACAGGGGGCACCCGATCAGCCCCAGCATTTT. Protein sequence: CASWGGQGAPDQPQHF. The whole variable domain, filled in from reference TRBV18 and TRBJ1-5, reads NAGVMQNPRHLVRRRGQEARLRCSPMKGHSHVYWYRQLPEEGLKFMVYLQKENIIDESGMPKERFSAEFPKEGPSILRIQQVVRGDSAAYFCASWGGQGAPDQPQHFGDGTRLSIL.

V and J are TRBV28 and TRBJ1-6; D possibly corresponds to TRBD1 (5 bases). CDR1 is MDHEN and CDR2 is SYDVKM in the germline V gene. The CDR3 runs to 18 residues. V was shortened by 3 bases and J by 0 bases, with 15 bases between the two germline ends. CDR3 nucleotides: TGTGCCAGCAGTTTGCTTGACAGCGGGAGCTCCTATAATTCACCCCTCCACTTT. It codes for CASSLLDSGSSYNSPLHF.

The chain has TRBV3-1 (or the pseudogene TRBV3-2) and TRBJ1-1; TRBD1 matches 9 bases. With 8 bases clipped from V and 3 bases from J, the junction kept 7 bases outside the gene matches. This CDR3 is 14 amino acids long. The germline V gene has CDR1 LGHDT and CDR2 YNNKEL (reference sequence). CDR3 region: CASVGGDRDTEAFF. The CDR3 region has the DNA TGTGCCAGCGTAGGAGGGGACAGGGACACTGAAGCTTTCTTT.

The chain recombines TRBV11-3 with TRBJ2-5; no firm D call. The V gene's germline CDR1 is SGHNT and CDR2 YENEEA. This CDR3 is built from 11 residues. The V end was cut by 5 bases, the J end by 5 bases, with 6 bases between. CDR3 protein: CASSGGETQYF. In nucleotides, the CDR3 is TGTGCCAGCAGCGGTGGGGAGACCCAGTACTTC.

Of note for this clone: Compared with germline, one end of the junction differs, possibly owing to a read error. The V gene is TRBV4-3, the J gene TRBJ2-5, with D perhaps TRBD1 or TRBD2 (5 bases each). Germline CDR1 LGHNA, CDR2 YSLEER. The CDR3 consists of 13 residues. Here the CDR3 reads CASSQGPQGTQYF. Written as DNA, the CDR3 is TGCGCCAGCAGCCAGGGACCTCAAGGGACCCAGTACTTC.

This rearrangement joins TRBV7-8 to TRBJ2-7; TRBD2 is a possible D gene (5 bases). Trimming left V 5 bases short and J 4 bases short, with 15 bases between. This CDR3 region has 14 residues. Germline lookup yields CDR1 SGHVS and CDR2 FQNEAQ. CDR3 in amino acids: CASSTRGLEYEQYV. The CDR3 nucleotides are TGTGCCAGCAGCACTAGAGGCCTGGAGTACGAGCAGTACGTC.

This chain uses TRBV4-2 with TRBJ2-3; D may match TRBD1 or TRBD2 (5 bases each). The CDR3 runs 14 residues. The germline CDR1 and CDR2 sequences are LGHNA and YNFKEQ. V lost 4 bases to trimming and J lost 0 bases, with 8 bases between them. DNA for the CDR3: TGTGCCAGCAGCCGGGACGCTAGCACAGATACGCAGTATTTT. It specifies CASSRDASTDTQYF.

V gene TRBV4-1 combines with J gene TRBJ2-7; TRBD2 matches 7 bases. CDR3 length: 15 residues. Trimming removed 1 base from V and 4 bases from J; junction bases left unmatched: 7. Germline V gene lookup returns CDR1 MGHRA and CDR2 YSYEKL. CDR3 nucleotides: TGCGCCAGCAGCCAAGCGGGCGGGGGTCCGTACGAGCAGTACTTC. Translating gives CASSQAGGGPYEQYF.

This clone was observed a single time. The genes are TRBV7-9 and TRBJ1-2, with 10 bases fitting TRBD1. The germline gives CDR1 SEHNR, CDR2 FQNEAQ (reference sequence). The length of the CDR3 is 14 residues. V was pared by 5 bases and J by 5 bases, with 5 bases of the junction left unmatched. The CDR3 region has the DNA TGTGCCAGCAGCCGCGGACAGGGGGGATATGGCTACACCTTC. It translates to CASSRGQGGYGYTF.

This clone was seen only a few times. This chain links TRBV14 with TRBJ2-4; tentatively, D is TRBD2 (6 bases). The V end was cut by 0 bases, the J end by 1 base, with 10 bases between. CDR1 SGHDN and CDR2 FVKESK come from the germline V gene. The CDR3 is 16 residues long. CDR3 DNA sequence: TGTGCCAGCAGCCAAGAGGTCGGGGGTGCCAAAAACATTCAGTACTTC. Its translation is CASSQEVGGAKNIQYF.

This clone was counted a single time. J is TRBJ2-3 and V is TRBV24-1, with D possibly matching TRBD2 (5 bases). Germline V gene sequence: CDR1 KGHDR, CDR2 SFDVKD. Trimming removed 0 bases at V and 1 base at J, with 13 bases between. The CDR3 runs to 17 residues. CDR3 protein: CATSDLPPSCGTDTQYF. The CDR3 region has the DNA TGTGCCACCAGTGATTTGCCCCCTAGCTGTGGCACAGATACGCAGTATTTT.

This clone was detected only once. V and J are TRBV6-2 or TRBV6-3 and TRBJ1-1; the D is unclear. The V end was cut by 5 bases, the J end by 0 bases, with 13 bases between. Germline V gives CDR1 MNHEY, CDR2 SVGEGT. This CDR3 comprises 15 residues. This CDR3 is CASSRRTPMNTEAFF. The CDR3, as DNA: TGTGCCAGCAGTCGAAGGACCCCCATGAACACTGAAGCTTTCTTT.

The rearrangement uses TRBV5-6 and TRBJ1-2; D not resolved. Looked up from germline, CDR1 is SGHDT and CDR2 is YYEEEE. The CDR3 contains 13 residues. The V and J ends lost 0 bases and 4 bases respectively, with 7 bases between them. The CDR3 DNA reads TGTGCCAGCAGCTTGGTCAGCGGCTATGGCTACACCTTC. Encoded protein: CASSLVSGYGYTF.

This clone was picked up a small number of times. V is TRBV19 and J is TRBJ1-1; D gene ambiguous. The CDR3 runs 11 residues. V was clipped by 10 bases and J by 2 bases, with 8 bases between them. The germline gives CDR1 LNHDA, CDR2 SQIVND (reference sequence). In DNA, the CDR3 is TGTGCCACAACAGATAACACTGAAGCTTTCTTT. Translating it yields CATTDNTEAFF. The full variable domain, with the rest looked up from reference TRBV19 and TRBJ1-1, is DGGITQSPKYLFRKEGQNVTLSCEQNLNHDAMYWYRQDPGQGLRLIYYSQIVNDFQKGDIAEGYSVSREKKESFPLTVTSAQKNPTAFYLCATTDNTEAFFGQGTRLTVV.

The genes are TRBV6-2 or TRBV6-3 and TRBJ2-7, with a tentative D call TRBD1 (6 bases). Germline V gene lookup returns CDR1 MNHEY and CDR2 SVGEGT. Between the trimmed V and J ends, which lost 0 bases and 6 bases, there was a span of 9 bases. This CDR3 is 13 amino acids long. CDR3 sequence reads: CASSYSRGSEQYF. Here the CDR3 DNA reads TGTGCCAGCAGTTACTCGAGGGGGAGCGAGCAGTACTTC.

Details on this clone: This sequence may be a read error, since a much larger clone differs from it by one base. The rearrangement links TRBV4-3 to TRBJ1-1; no definite D call. From germline, CDR1 is LGHNA and CDR2 YSLEER. This CDR3 contains 13 residues. Trimming took 1 base from V and 1 from J, leaving 4 bases between them. CDR3 nucleotides: TGCGCCAGCAGCCAAGGAGAGAACACTGAAGCTTTCTTT. Its protein is CASSQGENTEAFF.

This chain connects TRBV6-6 to TRBJ1-2, with D unresolved. V was clipped by 4 bases and J by 4 bases, with 13 bases between them. This CDR3 has 14 amino acids. The germline V gene has CDR1 MNHNY and CDR2 SVGAGI (reference sequence). In DNA, the CDR3 is TGTGCCAGCAGTTCCGCCCAAGTGACCTATGGCTACACCTTC. This encodes CASSSAQVTYGYTF.

The J gene is TRBJ1-6, the V gene TRBV3-1 (or the pseudogene TRBV3-2); D is unclear. Trimming cost V 1 base and J 6 bases, with 7 bases left between them. Looked up from germline, CDR1 is LGHDT and CDR2 is YNNKEL (reference sequence). The CDR3 loop spans 14 amino acids. The CDR3 region has the DNA TGTGCCAGCAGCCAAGTAACCACTAATTCACCCCTCCACTTT. Protein product: CASSQVTTNSPLHF.